This T cell receptor (beta chain) was obtained from a study of regulatory T cells in long-lasting Graves disease listed by TCRdb under 2021. Concerning the study at large: Antithyroid drugs had been taken for less than 3 months by newly diagnosed Graves' disease patients. This study used TCR sequencing and RNA sequencing of peripheral blood to compare persistent Graves' disease patients against newly diagnosed Graves' disease patients. The study was conducted in China and was registered as a clinical trial. TCR sequencing covered some 13 persistent and 20 or so newly diagnosed Graves' disease patients, around 33 samples in total.

The research as a whole found: Only peripheral blood was studied, because thyroid tissue, the primary lesion, was inaccessible. Persistent Graves' disease patients showed lower TCR Shannon entropy and fewer highly expanded clones than newly diagnosed patients, suggesting clonal expansion. The authors acknowledged the small sample size as a limitation that may reduce accuracy. Sequencing and analysis were restricted to the TCR beta chain. TRBV28, TRBJ1-2 and TRBJ2-5 were preferentially used in persistent disease, while TRBV20-1 and TRBJ2-1 were favored in newly diagnosed disease. A larger number of public clonotypes was shared among persistent patients (more than 2,500) than among newly diagnosed patients (approximately 1,000).

In its sample, this clonotype was seen many times. The antigen this receptor binds is unknown. There are no base qualities to consult, and no much larger clone falls within one base. V trim: 0 bases; J trim: 6 bases; unmatched bases: 0. The CDR3 sequence holds 14 residues, the cysteine and phenylalanine included. Only the CDR3 DNA stays, 42 bases, in frame from base 1. The germline V gene encodes CDR1 SGDLS and CDR2 YYNGEE. Libraries were built with multiplex PCR. The instrument given in TCRdb is Illumina HiSeq 4000. iRepertoire HTBI primers and Arm-PCR amplification of CDR3 regions were used to construct TCR beta libraries. Gel purification was performed on PCR products prior to sequencing. In the authors' own workflow: Across samples, fewer than 70 TRBV and approximately 15 TRBJ segments were identified and used for gene usage analysis of CDR3 amino acid clonotypes. COPE and FqMerger were used to merge filtered high-quality paired reads into contigs. BLAST was used to align contigs to IMGT TRBV, TRBD and TRBJ reference genes, with CDR3 defined following IMGT. Any clonotype with a frequency above 0.1% was classified as a highly expanded clone. Repertoire diversity was measured by Shannon entropy, and V-J evenness by the Gini coefficient. Public clonotypes were defined as clonotypes shared by more than one individual. Starting from the raw public reads, TCRdb applied fastp trimming at Q25, assembled clones with MiXCR and retained in-frame beta chains. Every entry covers one CDR3 protein and lists the most common genes and DNA from its rows. TCRdb's processing, not the authors' own work, is the source of the V and J calls. This sample has over 300,000 distinct CDR3 sequences in its table, and around 16% of those were observed once. The biggest ten clones account for over 20% of the sample.

Per the publication, the time point label means: newly diagnosed GD, antithyroid drugs for less than 3 months. RNA was extracted from PBMCs in TRIzol for both TCR sequencing and RNA sequencing. The diagnosis of Graves' disease was made according to American Thyroid Association guidelines. Recruitment of patients was carried out at an endocrinology department in Xi'an, China. Each patient gave 8.5 to 9.5 milliliters of peripheral blood, collected in an EDTA anticoagulant tube. Ficoll Paque Plus density gradient separation was used to isolate PBMCs, and no further T cell sorting was done. An Agilent 2100 Bioanalyzer and agarose gel were used to check RNA quality, while a NanoDrop 2000 measured RNA concentration.

This receptor was identified in a female donor with Graves disease. The rearrangement joined TRBV9 to TRBJ2-7, with 13 middle bases fitting TRBD2. The sequences come from peripheral blood mononuclear cells (PBMCs), collected at new diagnosis, from a patient treated with antithyroid drugs. The CDR3 protein is CASSVGTSGSEQYF. The nucleotide sequence reads TGTGCCAGCAGCGTAGGGACTAGCGGGAGCGAGCAGTACTTC.